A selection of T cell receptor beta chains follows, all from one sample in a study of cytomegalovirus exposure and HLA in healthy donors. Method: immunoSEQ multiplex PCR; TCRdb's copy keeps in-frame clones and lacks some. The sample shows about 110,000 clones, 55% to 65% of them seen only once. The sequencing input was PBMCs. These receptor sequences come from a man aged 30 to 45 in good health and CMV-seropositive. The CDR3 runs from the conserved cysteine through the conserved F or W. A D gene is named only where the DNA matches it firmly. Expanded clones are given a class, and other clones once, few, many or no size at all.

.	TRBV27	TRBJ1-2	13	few	TGTGCCAGCAGTTTTCCCCAGGGAAGGGGCTACACCTTC	CASSFPQGRGYTF
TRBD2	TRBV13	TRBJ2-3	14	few	TGTGCCAGCAGCTTTGGCGGGGGGGGGAATACGCAGTATTTT	CASSFGGGGNTQYF
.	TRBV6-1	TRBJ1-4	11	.	TGTGCCAGCAGTCCTGATGAAAAACTGTTTTTT	CASSPDEKLFF
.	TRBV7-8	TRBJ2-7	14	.	TGTGCCAGCAGCTTCTTACAGGGTCCCTACGAGCAGTACTTC	CASSFLQGPYEQYF
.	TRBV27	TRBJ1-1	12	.	TGTGCCAGCAGTTTTGTGGGGACAGAAGCTTTCTTT	CASSFVGTEAFF
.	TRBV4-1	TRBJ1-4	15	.	TGCGCCAGCAGCCAAGATCTCAGCGGGGGGCGCGAACTGTTTTTT	CASSQDLSGGRELFF
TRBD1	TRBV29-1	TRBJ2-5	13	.	TGCAGCGTAGACCAGGGGGCAGGCGAGACCCAGTACTTC	CSVDQGAGETQYF
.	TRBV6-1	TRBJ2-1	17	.	TGTGCCAGCAGTGAACTTCCTGGCCTTGAACCCCTCAATGAGCAGTTCTTC	CASSELPGLEPLNEQFF
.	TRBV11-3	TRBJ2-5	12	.	TGTGCCAGCAGCTTATTAGCAGAGACCCAGTACTTC	CASSLLAETQYF
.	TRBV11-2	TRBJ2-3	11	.	TGTGCCAGCAGCGCCCAGGATACGCAGTATTTT	CASSAQDTQYF
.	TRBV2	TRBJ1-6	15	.	TGTGCCAGCAGTGGAGGGGGATCCTATAATTCACCCCTCCACTTT	CASSGGGSYNSPLHF
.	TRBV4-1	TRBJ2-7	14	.	TGCGCCAGCAGCCAAGTATCGGGCTCCTACGAGCAGTACTTC	CASSQVSGSYEQYF
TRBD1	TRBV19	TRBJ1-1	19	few	TGTGCCAGTAGTATTGGGACAGGGAGTTGGCATTTAGTGAACACTGAAGCTTTCTTT	CASSIGTGSWHLVNTEAFF
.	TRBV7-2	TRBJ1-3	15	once	TGTGCCAGCAGCTTAGTACAGGGCTCTGGAAACACCATATATTTT	CASSLVQGSGNTIYF
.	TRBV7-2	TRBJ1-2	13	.	TGTGCCAGCAGCATCCGACAGTCCCCTGGCTACACCTTC	CASSIRQSPGYTF
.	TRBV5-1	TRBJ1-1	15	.	TGCGCCAGCAGCTTGGACCAGGGCACCAACACTGAAGCTTTCTTT	CASSLDQGTNTEAFF
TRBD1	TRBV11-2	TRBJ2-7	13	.	TGTGCCAGCAGCCTCGACAGGGACTACGAGCAGTACTTC	CASSLDRDYEQYF
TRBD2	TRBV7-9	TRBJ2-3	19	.	TGTGCCAGCAGCTTAGAAGGGAGGACTAGCGGGGGACGCACAGATACGCAGTATTTT	CASSLEGRTSGGRTDTQYF